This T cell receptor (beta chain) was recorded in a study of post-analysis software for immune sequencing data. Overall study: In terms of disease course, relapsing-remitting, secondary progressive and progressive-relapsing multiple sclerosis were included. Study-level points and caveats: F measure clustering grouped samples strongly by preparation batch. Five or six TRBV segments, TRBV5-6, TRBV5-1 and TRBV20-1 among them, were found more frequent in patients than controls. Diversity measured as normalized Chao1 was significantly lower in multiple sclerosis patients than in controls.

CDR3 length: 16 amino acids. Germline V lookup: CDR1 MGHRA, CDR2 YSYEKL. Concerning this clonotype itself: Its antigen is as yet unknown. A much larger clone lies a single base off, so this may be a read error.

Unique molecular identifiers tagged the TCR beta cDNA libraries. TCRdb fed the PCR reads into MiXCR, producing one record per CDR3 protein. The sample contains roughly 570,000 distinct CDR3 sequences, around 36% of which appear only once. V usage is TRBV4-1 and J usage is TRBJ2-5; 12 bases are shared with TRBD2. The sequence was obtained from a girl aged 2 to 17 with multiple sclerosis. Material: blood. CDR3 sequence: CAGSRVGLAGQETQYF. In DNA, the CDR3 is TGCGCCGGCAGCCGGGTGGGACTAGCGGGCCAAGAGACCCAGTACTTC.